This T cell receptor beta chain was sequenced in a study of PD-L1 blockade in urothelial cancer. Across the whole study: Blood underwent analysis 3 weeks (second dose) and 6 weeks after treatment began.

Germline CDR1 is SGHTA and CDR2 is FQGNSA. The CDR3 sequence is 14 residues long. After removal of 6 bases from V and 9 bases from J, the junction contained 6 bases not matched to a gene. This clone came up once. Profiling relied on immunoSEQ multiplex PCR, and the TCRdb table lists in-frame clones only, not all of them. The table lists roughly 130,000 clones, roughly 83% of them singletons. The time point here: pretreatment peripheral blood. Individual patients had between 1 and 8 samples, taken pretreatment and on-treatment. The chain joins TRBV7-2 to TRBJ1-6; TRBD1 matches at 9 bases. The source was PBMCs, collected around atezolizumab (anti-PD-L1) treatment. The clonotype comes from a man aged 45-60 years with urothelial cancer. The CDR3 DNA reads TGTGCCAGCAGAAGGGACAGGGCGGCTTCACCCCTCCACTTT. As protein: CASRRDRAASPLHF. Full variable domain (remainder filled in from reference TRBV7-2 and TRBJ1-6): GAGVSQSPSNKVTEKGKDVELRCDPISGHTALYWYRQSLGQGLEFLIYFQGNSAPDKSGLPSDRFSAERTGGSVSTLTIQRTQQEDSAVYLCASRRDRAASPLHFGNGTRLTVT.